This entry features one T cell receptor beta chain sequence. The antigen is unknown. Using immunoSEQ multiplex PCR, the repertoire was profiled, and TCRdb retains in-frame clones only, with some absent. Of roughly 100,000 clones in the sample, 90% were seen once. This entry comes from a study of T cell responses to AZD1222 COVID-19 vaccine. General study points: Repertoires were obtained solely post-peak T cell response.

The clonotype originates from an adult in good health. The sample consisted of peripheral blood, taken on day 0 of AZD1222 vaccination.

The DNA of the CDR3 is TGTGCCAGCAGCAGGGACAGGTCATACACAGATACGCAGTATTTT. Translated: CASSRDRSYTDTQYF. The V call is TRBV9, the J call TRBJ2-3; 8 bases line up with TRBD1. The junction had 6 bases not matched to a gene; V was cut back by 4 bases and J by 2 bases. Germline V gene sequence: CDR1 SGDLS, CDR2 YYNGEE. The CDR3 is 15 amino acids.